This entry is about one TCR beta chain. The source of the sample is a study of blood T cell repertoires in COVID-19. From germline, CDR1 is SQVTM and CDR2 ANQGSEA. The CDR3 is made up of 11 amino acids. V dropped 6 bases and J dropped 6; count of bases not matched to a gene: 2. Only in-frame clones appear in the TCRdb table, and some are missing; sequencing was by immunoSEQ multiplex PCR. The table lists about 330,000 clones, roughly 86% of them singletons. The TCR sequence derives from a man aged 30 to 39 with COVID-19, enrolled during active disease. The sequenced material came from peripheral blood. V gene TRBV29-1 combines with J gene TRBJ2-7, with 10 nucleotides matching TRBD1. The CDR3 DNA sequence: TGCAGCGTGGGGACAGGGGTCGAGCAGTACTTC. Translation gives CSVGTGVEQYF.